The sequence of this TCR beta chain was determined in a study of T-cell reconstitution after alpha-beta-depleted transplantation in children. Whole-study results and caveats: The main origin of T-cell counts and diversity one year after transplant was newly produced T cells. About two months after transplant, alpha-beta T cells reportedly came from several hundred expanded graft clones. Some patients' high day-60 TCRbeta diversity was traced to surviving recipient T cells and thymic progenitors.

Unique molecular identifiers were used in preparing the TCRbeta library. TCRdb re-derived calls from the PCR reads in MiXCR, one entry per CDR3 protein. The sample carries a few hundred thousand distinct CDR3 sequences, under 30% recorded once. The germline V gene encodes CDR1 DFQATT and CDR2 SNEGSKA (reference sequence). V was shortened by 1 base and J by 10 bases, with 26 bases between the two germline ends. The CDR3 consists of 17 residues. Notes on this clonotype: Its antigen is currently unknown.

The V gene is TRBV20-1, the J gene TRBJ2-1; TRBD1 or TRBD2 may be the D gene (6 bases each). The receptor's source is a girl aged 2 to 9 with Fanconi anemia, due to receive a stem cell transplant. Specimen: PBMCs, collected before TCRalphabeta/CD19-depleted stem cell transplant. As DNA, the CDR3 is TGCAGTGCTAGAGCCGCCGAGGGGAGGAGGGACACAAGGGAGCAGTTCTTC. Protein product: CSARAAEGRRDTREQFF.